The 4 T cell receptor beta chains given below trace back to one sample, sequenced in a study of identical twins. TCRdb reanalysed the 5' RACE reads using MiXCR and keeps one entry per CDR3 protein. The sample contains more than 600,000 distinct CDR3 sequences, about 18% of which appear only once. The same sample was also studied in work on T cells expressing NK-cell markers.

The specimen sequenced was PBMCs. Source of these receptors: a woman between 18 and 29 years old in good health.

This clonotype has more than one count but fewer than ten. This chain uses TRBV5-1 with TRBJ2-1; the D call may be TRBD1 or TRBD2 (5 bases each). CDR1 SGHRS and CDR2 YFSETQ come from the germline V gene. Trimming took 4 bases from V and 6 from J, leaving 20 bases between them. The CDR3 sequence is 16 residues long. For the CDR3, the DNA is TGCGCCAGCAGCCCTGGGGGACCTCCGGATCTCAATGAGCAGTTCTTC. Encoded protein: CASSPGGPPDLNEQFF.

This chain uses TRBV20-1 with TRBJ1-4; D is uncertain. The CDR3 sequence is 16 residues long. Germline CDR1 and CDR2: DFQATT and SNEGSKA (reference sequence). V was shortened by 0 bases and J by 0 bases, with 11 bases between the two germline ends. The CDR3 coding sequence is TGCAGTGCTAGAGACCCCCGCCGGGCAACTAATGAAAAACTGTTTTTT. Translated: CSARDPRRATNEKLFF.

The CDR3 sequence: CASSRWASGDNEQFF. The CDR3 bases are TGTGCCAGCAGCCGTTGGGCTAGCGGGGACAATGAGCAGTTCTTC. V usage is TRBV7-9 and J usage is TRBJ2-1; 9 nucleotides agree with TRBD2. The CDR3 runs to 15 residues. V dropped 5 bases and J dropped 5; count of bases not matched to a gene: 7. Germline CDR1 is SEHNR and CDR2 is FQNEAQ (reference sequence).

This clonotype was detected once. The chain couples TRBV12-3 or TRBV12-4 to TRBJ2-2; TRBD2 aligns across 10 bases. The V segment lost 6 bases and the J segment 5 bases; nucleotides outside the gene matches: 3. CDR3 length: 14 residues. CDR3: CASRLAGSTGELFF. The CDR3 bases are TGTGCCAGCAGACTAGCGGGGAGTACCGGGGAGCTGTTTTTT.